Shown below are 5 T cell receptor beta chains from a single sample sequenced in a study of OX40 agonist ivuxolimab in advanced cancers. Some clones are missing from TCRdb's copy, which holds only in-frame ones; the method was immunoSEQ multiplex PCR. This sample has 55,000 to 60,000 clones, with 80% to 90% found just once. The sequencing used CD4+ or CD8+ T cells sorted from blood, collected in a trial of the OX40 agonist ivuxolimab. Every receptor here comes from an adult with an advanced solid tumor such as melanoma, head and neck, liver or kidney cancer.

The chain combines TRBV5-1 with TRBJ1-4; 7 bases agree with TRBD1. There are 15 residues in the CDR3. Germline assignment: CDR1 SGHRS and CDR2 YFSETQ. J lost 3 bases, V lost 4 bases, and 6 bases had no gene match. CDR3 amino acids: CASSEGALANEKLFF. The DNA of the CDR3 is TGCGCCAGCAGCGAGGGGGCTCTGGCTAATGAAAAACTGTTTTTT.

As DNA, the CDR3 is TGTGCCAGCAGAGAGGCCGGGGGTTACTACGAGCAGTACTTC. Its protein is CASREAGGYYEQYF. V is TRBV6-1 and J is TRBJ2-5; perhaps TRBD2 as D (6 bases). Near its end, the DNA agrees better with TRBJ2-7, so the J call may be wrong. The CDR3 totals 14 residues. Germline assignment: CDR1 MNHNS and CDR2 SASEGT.

The chain couples TRBV10-3 to TRBJ2-1; D is uncertain. The CDR3 extends over 13 amino acids. Per germline, CDR1 ENHRY and CDR2 SYGVKD. The V end lost 3 bases, the J end lost 4 bases, and 7 bases lay between the germline ends. CDR3 amino acids: CAISESRYNEQFF. Written as DNA, the CDR3 is TGTGCCATCAGTGAATCGAGATACAATGAGCAGTTCTTC.

The V call is TRBV28, the J call TRBJ2-7; 7 bases line up with TRBD1. Germline CDR1 and CDR2: MDHEN and SYDVKM. V dropped 11 bases and J dropped 0; count of bases not matched to a gene: 7. This CDR3 is built from 13 residues. CDR3 coding DNA: TGTGCCGGCCGGGACAGCAGCTCCTACGAGCAGTACTTC. This codes for CAGRDSSSYEQYF.

V and J are TRBV19 and TRBJ1-1; D is perhaps TRBD1 (5 bases). The CDR3 is 14 amino acids. Germline loops: CDR1 LNHDA, CDR2 SQIVND (reference sequence). With 4 bases removed from V and 1 base from J, the gap between germline ends came to 10 bases. The chain's CDR3 is CASSTQQANTEAFF. The CDR3 DNA reads as TGTGCCAGTAGTACGCAACAGGCGAACACTGAAGCTTTCTTT.